The table lists the clone carrying this T cell receptor (beta chain) with many counts. These data come from a study of regulatory T cells in long-lasting Graves disease. CDR3 regions were amplified by Arm-PCR using iRepertoire HTBI primers to build TCR beta libraries. Each CDR3 protein is one row after TCRdb ran MiXCR on the multiplex PCR reads. The sample has 550,000 to 600,000 distinct CDR3 sequences, about 16% seen once. As to time point: newly diagnosed GD, antithyroid drugs for less than 3 months. RNA isolated from PBMCs was used to make the TCR library. CDR3 size: 13 residues. Germline CDR1 reads SGHRS; CDR2 reads YFSETQ. The V gene end was trimmed by 4 bases and the J gene end by 12 bases; junction bases not matched to a gene: 11. These data were also reused for a study on T cells in Graves' hyperthyroidism and ophthalmopathy.

The clonotype originates from a man aged 18-30 years with Graves disease. The sequences come from peripheral blood mononuclear cells (PBMCs), collected at new diagnosis, from a patient treated with antithyroid drugs. The chain has TRBV5-1 and TRBJ1-1; 8 nucleotides align to TRBD1. CDR3 region: CASSPGQGQMTFF. Written as DNA, the CDR3 is TGCGCCAGCAGCCCCGGACAGGGTCAGATGACTTTCTTT.